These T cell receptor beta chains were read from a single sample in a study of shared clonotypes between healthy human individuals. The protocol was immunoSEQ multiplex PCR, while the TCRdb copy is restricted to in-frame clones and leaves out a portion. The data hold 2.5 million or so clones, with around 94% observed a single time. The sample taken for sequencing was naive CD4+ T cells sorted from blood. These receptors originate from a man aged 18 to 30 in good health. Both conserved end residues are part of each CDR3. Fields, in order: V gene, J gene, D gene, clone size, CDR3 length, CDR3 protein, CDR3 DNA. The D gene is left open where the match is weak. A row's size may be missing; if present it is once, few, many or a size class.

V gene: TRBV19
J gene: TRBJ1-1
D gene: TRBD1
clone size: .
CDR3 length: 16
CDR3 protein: CASSIEVTGPNTEAFF
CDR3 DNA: TGTGCCAGTAGTATTGAGGTGACAGGGCCGAACACTGAAGCTTTCTTT

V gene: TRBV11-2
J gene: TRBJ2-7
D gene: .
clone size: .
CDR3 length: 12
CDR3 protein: CASSFPLLGKSF
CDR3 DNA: TGTGCCAGCAGCTTCCCTCTGCTGGGGAAGTCCTTC

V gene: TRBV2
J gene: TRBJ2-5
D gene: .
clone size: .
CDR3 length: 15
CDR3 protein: CASSEARTVQETQYF
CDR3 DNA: TGTGCCAGCAGTGAAGCCCGGACAGTACAAGAGACCCAGTACTTC

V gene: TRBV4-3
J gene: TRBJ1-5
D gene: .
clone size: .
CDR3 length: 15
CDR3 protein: CASSQDPGVDQPQHF
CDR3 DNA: TGCGCCAGCAGCCAAGATCCGGGGGTGGATCAGCCCCAGCATTTT

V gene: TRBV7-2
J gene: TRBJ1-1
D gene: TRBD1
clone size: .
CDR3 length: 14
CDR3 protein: CASSLEGAGTEAFF
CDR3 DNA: TGTGCCAGCAGCTTAGAGGGGGCCGGGACTGAAGCTTTCTTT

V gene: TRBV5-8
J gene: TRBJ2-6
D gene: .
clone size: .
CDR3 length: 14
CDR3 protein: CATPWAAGANVLTF
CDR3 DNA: TGTGCCACCCCGTGGGCGGCTGGGGCCAACGTCCTGACTTTC

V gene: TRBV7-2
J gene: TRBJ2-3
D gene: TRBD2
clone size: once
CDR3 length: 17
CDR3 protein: CASSFIGTSGFTDTQYF
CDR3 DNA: TGTGCCAGCAGTTTTATAGGGACTAGCGGCTTCACAGATACGCAGTATTTT

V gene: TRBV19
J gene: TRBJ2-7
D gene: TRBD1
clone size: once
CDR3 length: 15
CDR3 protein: CASTSTTGNTYEQYF
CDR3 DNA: TGTGCCAGTACCTCAACGACAGGGAACACCTACGAGCAGTACTTC

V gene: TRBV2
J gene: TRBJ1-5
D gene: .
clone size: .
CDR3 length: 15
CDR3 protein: CASSELGAGNQPQHF
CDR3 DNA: TGTGCCAGCAGTGAACTGGGCGCGGGCAATCAGCCCCAGCATTTT

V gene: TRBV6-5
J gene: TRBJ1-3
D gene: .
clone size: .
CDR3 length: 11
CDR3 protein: CASSFRNTIYF
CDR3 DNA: TGTGCCAGCAGCTTCAGAAACACCATATATTTT

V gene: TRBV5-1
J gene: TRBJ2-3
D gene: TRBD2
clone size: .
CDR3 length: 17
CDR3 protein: CASSWGTSGVTPDTQYF
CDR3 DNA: TGCGCCAGCAGCTGGGGGACTAGCGGGGTGACCCCGGATACGCAGTATTTT

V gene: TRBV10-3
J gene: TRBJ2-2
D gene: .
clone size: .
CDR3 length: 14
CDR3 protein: CAISLRETAGELFF
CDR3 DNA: TGTGCCATCAGTCTAAGGGAAACCGCCGGGGAGCTGTTTTTT

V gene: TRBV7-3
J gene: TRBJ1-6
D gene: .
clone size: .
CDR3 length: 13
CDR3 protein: CASSRTGSAPLHF
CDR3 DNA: TGTGCCAGCAGCCGGACCGGGTCGGCACCCCTCCACTTT

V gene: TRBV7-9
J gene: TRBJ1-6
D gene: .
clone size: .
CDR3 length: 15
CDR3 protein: CASSLETVSNSPLHF
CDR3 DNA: TGTGCCAGCAGCTTAGAGACAGTAAGCAATTCACCCCTCCACTTT

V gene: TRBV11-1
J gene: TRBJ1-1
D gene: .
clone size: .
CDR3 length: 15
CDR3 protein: CASSPPRAGLAEAFF
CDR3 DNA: TGTGCCAGCAGCCCCCCCAGGGCAGGGCTAGCCGAAGCTTTCTTT

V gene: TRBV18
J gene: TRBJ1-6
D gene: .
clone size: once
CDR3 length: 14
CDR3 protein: CASSPDRERSPLHF
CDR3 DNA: TGTGCCAGCTCACCCGATAGGGAACGATCACCCCTCCACTTT

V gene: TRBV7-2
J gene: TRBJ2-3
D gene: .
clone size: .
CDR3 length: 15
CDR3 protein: CASKPPEGSTDTQYF
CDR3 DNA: TGTGCCAGCAAGCCCCCCGAGGGATCCACAGATACGCAGTATTTT

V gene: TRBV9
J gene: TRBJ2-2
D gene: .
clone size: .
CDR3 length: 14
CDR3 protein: CASRGASNTGELFF
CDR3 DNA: TGTGCCAGCCGCGGGGCATCGAACACCGGGGAGCTGTTTTTT

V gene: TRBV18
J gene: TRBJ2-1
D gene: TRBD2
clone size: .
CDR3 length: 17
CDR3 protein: CASSLILAGDTYNEQFF
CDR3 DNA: TGTGCCAGCTCACTCATCCTAGCGGGAGACACCTACAATGAGCAGTTCTTC

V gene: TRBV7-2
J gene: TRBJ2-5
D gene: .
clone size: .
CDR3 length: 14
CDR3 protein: CASSFGPVQETQYF
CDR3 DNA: TGTGCCAGCAGCTTTGGTCCCGTCCAAGAGACCCAGTACTTC

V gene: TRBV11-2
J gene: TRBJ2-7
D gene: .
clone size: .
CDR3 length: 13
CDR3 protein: CASSPHTSYEQYF
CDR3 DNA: TGTGCCAGCAGCCCCCACACCTCCTACGAGCAGTACTTC

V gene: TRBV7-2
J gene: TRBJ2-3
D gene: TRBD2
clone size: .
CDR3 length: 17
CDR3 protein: CASSHRPSGGRTDTQYF
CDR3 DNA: TGTGCCAGCAGCCACAGACCTAGCGGGGGCCGCACAGATACGCAGTATTTT

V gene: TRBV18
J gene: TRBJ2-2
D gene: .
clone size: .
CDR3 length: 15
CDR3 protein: CASSPRRDMAGELFF
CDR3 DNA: TGTGCCAGCTCACCACGAAGGGACATGGCCGGGGAGCTGTTTTTT

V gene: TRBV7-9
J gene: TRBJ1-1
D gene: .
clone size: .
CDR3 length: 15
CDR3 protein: CASSVALLGGTEAFF
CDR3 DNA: TGTGCCAGCAGCGTGGCACTGCTGGGCGGCACTGAAGCTTTCTTT

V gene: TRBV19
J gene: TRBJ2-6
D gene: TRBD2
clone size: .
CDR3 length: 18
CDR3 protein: CASSEAGGSLAGANVLTF
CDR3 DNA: TGTGCCAGTAGCGAGGCGGGAGGGTCACTCGCTGGGGCCAACGTCCTGACTTTC

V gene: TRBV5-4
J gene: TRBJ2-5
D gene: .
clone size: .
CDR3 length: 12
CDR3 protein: CASSLVGSRQYF
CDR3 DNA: TGTGCCAGCAGCTTGGTAGGTTCACGGCAGTACTTC

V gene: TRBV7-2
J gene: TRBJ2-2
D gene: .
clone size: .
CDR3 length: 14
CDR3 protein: CARRGRSNTGELFF
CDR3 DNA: TGTGCCAGAAGAGGGCGGTCGAACACCGGGGAGCTGTTTTTT

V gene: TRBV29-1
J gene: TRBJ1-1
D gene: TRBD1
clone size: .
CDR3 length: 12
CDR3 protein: CSVGGTGGEAFF
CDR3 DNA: TGCAGCGTCGGCGGGACAGGGGGGGAAGCTTTCTTT

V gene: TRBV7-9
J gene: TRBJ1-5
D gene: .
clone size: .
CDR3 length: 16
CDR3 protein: CASSLGGSRSPVSQHF
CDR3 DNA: TGTGCCAGCAGCTTAGGCGGCTCTCGCAGCCCCGTATCCCAGCATTTT

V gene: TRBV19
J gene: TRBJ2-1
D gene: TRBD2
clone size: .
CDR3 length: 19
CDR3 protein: CASSSRLAGPKRSYNEQFF
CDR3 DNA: TGTGCCAGTAGTTCCCGACTAGCGGGGCCAAAAAGAAGTTACAATGAGCAGTTCTTC

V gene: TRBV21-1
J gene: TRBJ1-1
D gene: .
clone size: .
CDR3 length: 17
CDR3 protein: CASSKADSGTGNTEAFF
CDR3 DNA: TGTGCCAGCAGCAAAGCGGATTCCGGGACAGGGAACACTGAAGCTTTCTTT

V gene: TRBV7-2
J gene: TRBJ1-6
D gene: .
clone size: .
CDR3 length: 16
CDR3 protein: CASNLGGAHYNSPLHF
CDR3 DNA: TGTGCCAGCAACCTGGGGGGGGCTCATTATAATTCACCCCTCCACTTT

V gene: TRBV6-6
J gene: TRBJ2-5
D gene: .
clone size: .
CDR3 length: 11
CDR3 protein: CASAWGETQYF
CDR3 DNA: TGTGCCAGCGCGTGGGGAGAGACCCAGTACTTC

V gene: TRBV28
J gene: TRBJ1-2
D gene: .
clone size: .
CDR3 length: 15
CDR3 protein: CASSSPTVSPLGYTF
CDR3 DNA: TGTGCCAGCAGTTCCCCCACAGTTTCCCCTTTAGGCTACACCTTC

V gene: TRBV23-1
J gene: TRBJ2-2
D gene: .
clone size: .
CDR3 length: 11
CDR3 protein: CASSLTGELFF
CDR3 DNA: TGCGCCAGCAGCCTAACCGGGGAGCTGTTTTTT

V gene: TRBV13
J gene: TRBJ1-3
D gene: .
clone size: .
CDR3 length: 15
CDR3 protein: CASRSGLISGNTIYF
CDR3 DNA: TGTGCCAGCAGATCGGGACTGATCTCTGGAAACACCATATATTTT

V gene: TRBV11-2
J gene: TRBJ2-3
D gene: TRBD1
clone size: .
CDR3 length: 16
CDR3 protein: CASSPPRQGGTDTQYF
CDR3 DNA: TGTGCCAGCAGCCCGCCCCGACAGGGGGGCACAGATACGCAGTATTTT

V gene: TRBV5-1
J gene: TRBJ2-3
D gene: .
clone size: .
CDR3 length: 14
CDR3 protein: CASSSAGAADTQYF
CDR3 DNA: TGCGCCAGCAGCTCCGCGGGGGCGGCAGATACGCAGTATTTT

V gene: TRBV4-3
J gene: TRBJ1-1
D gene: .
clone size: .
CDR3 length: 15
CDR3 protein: CASSQVLGSATEAFF
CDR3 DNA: TGCGCCAGCAGCCAAGTCCTGGGTTCGGCCACTGAAGCTTTCTTT

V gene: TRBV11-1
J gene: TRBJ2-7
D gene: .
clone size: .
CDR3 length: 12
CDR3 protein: CASSSSTYEQYF
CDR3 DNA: TGTGCCAGCAGCTCCTCTACCTACGAGCAGTACTTC

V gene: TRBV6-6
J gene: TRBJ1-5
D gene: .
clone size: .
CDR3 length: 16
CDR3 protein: CASSYSDRMTYQPQHF
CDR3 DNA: TGTGCCAGCAGTTACTCTGACAGGATGACTTATCAGCCCCAGCATTTT

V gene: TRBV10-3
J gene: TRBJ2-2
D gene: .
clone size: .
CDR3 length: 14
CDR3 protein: CAISESLGSGELFF
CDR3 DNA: TGTGCCATCAGTGAGTCGCTAGGTTCCGGGGAGCTGTTTTTT

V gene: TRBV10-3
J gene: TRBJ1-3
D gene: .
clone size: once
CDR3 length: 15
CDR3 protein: CAISEANRAGNTIYF
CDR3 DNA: TGTGCCATCAGTGAGGCCAACAGGGCTGGAAACACCATATATTTT

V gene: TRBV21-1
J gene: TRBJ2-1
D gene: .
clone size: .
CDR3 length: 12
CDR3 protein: CASSKAPVPQFF
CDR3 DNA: TGTGCCAGCAGCAAAGCGCCGGTACCGCAGTTCTTC

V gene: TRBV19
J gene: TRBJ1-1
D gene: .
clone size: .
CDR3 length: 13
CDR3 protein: CASRKEKGTEAFF
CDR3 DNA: TGTGCCAGTAGAAAAGAGAAGGGGACTGAAGCTTTCTTT

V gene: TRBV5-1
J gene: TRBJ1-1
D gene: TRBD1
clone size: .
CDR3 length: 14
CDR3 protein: CASSEGQLNTEAFF
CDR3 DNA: TGCGCCAGCAGCGAGGGACAGCTGAACACTGAAGCTTTCTTT

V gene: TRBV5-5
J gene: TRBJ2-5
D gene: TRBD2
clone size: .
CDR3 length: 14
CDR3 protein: CASSRSAGGETQYF
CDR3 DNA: TGTGCCAGCAGTCGCTCGGCGGGGGGAGAGACCCAGTACTTC

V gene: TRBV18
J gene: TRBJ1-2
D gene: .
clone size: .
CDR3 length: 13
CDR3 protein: CASSSLEQGGYTF
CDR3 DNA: TGTGCCAGCTCATCATTAGAACAGGGAGGCTACACCTTC

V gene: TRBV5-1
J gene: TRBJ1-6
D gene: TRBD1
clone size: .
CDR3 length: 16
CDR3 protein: CASSLGQGRILAPLHF
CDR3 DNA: TGCGCCAGCAGCCTGGGACAGGGGAGGATTTTGGCACCCCTCCACTTT

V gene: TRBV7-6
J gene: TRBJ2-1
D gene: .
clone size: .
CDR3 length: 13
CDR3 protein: CASSSRQNNEQFF
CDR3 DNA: TGTGCCAGCAGCTCCCGACAGAACAATGAGCAGTTCTTC

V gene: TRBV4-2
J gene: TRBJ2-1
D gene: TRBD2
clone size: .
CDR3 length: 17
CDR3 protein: CASSQDFSGGSYNEQFF
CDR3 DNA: TGTGCCAGCAGCCAAGATTTTAGCGGGGGGTCCTACAATGAGCAGTTCTTC

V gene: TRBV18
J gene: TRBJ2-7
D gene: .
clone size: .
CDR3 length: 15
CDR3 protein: CASSSYRVSSYEQYF
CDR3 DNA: TGTGCCAGCTCATCGTACAGGGTAAGCTCCTACGAGCAGTACTTC

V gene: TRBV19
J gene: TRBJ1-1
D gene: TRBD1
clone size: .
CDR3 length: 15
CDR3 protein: CASSPPDRDLTEAFF
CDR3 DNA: TGTGCCAGTAGTCCGCCGGACAGGGACTTAACTGAAGCTTTCTTT

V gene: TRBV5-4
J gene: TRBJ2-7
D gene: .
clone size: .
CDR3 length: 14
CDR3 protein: CASSLGGVSYEQYF
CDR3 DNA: TGTGCCAGCAGCTTGGGCGGGGTCTCCTACGAGCAGTACTTC

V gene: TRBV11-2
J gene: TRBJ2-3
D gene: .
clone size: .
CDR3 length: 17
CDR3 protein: CASSWGFAAGITDTQYF
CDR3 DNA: TGTGCCAGCAGCTGGGGTTTTGCCGCGGGGATCACAGATACGCAGTATTTT

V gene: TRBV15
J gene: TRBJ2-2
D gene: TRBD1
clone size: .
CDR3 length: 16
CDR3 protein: CATSRVQGKNTGELFF
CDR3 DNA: TGTGCCACCAGCAGAGTACAGGGGAAGAACACCGGGGAGCTGTTTTTT

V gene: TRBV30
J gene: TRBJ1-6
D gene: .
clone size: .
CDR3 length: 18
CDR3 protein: CAWTGGTNRGSYNSPLHF
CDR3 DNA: TGTGCCTGGACCGGTGGTACAAATAGGGGTTCCTATAATTCACCCCTCCACTTT

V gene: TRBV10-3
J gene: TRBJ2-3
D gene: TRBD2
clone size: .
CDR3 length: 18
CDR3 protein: CAISEGLAGGLSTDTQYF
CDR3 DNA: TGTGCCATCAGTGAAGGACTAGCGGGGGGACTAAGCACAGATACGCAGTATTTT

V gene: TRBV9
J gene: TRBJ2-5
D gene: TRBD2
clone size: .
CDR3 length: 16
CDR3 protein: CASSVALAGTQETQYF
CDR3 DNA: TGTGCCAGCAGCGTAGCCCTAGCGGGGACACAAGAGACCCAGTACTTC

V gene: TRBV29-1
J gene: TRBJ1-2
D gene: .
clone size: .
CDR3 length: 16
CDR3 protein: CSVESMSGFRVDDYTF
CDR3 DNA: TGCAGCGTTGAATCGATGTCAGGCTTCCGGGTGGATGACTACACCTTC